The subject of this entry is one TCR beta chain. Its antigen is unidentified. The sequencing depth, 1 in 200,000 to 1 in 1 million T cells, was the target. Profiled with immunoSEQ multiplex PCR; TCRdb holds only in-frame clones, not every one. The data contain about 300,000 clones, approximately 76% of them singletons. This record belongs to a study of cytotoxic CD8 clonotypes in ibrutinib-treated CLL. The germline CDR1 and CDR2 sequences are SGHRS and YFSETQ. J lost 4 bases, V lost 7 bases, and 1 base had no gene match. CDR3 length: 14 residues. General observations from the study: T-cell clonality at baseline went above that of age-matched healthy donors and rose and fell with circulating CD8+ T-cell counts.

V usage is TRBV5-1 and J usage is TRBJ2-2, with 13 nucleotides matching TRBD2. Sequencing used PBMCs, obtained at disease progression, from a patient treated with ibrutinib. This TCR was sampled from a human donor with chronic lymphocytic leukemia. CDR3 sequence (DNA): TGCGCCAGCCGACTAGCGGGAGGCACCGGGGAGCTGTTTTTT. Translated, it gives CASRLAGGTGELFF.